Reported below is one TCR beta chain. Antigen unknown. Produced via immunoSEQ multiplex PCR; TCRdb's table is partial and in-frame only. The table shows some 170,000 clones, with 75% to 90% occurring only once. These data belong to a study of T cell responses to AZD1222 COVID-19 vaccine. Study-level results: Targeting of unmutated variant regions was reportedly seen in nearly half of spike-specific TCRs. After the peak T cell response, and only then, were repertoires sampled. Rises in breadth and depth of Spike-specific TCRs came after two AZD1222 doses.

V was cut by 6 bases and J by 2 bases, with 16 bases left in between. The CDR3 contains 16 residues. Looked up from germline, CDR1 is MDHEN and CDR2 is SYDVKM. The specimen comprised peripheral blood, sampled 28 days after the second dose of the MenACWY control vaccine. The chain links TRBV28 to TRBJ1-4; a weak D match, TRBD1 (6 bases). This clonotype was sampled from an adult who received the MenACWY meningococcal vaccine as a control. This CDR3 is CASRIGGATTNEKLFF. The CDR3 nucleotides are TGTGCCAGCAGAATTGGGGGCGCCACGACTAATGAAAAACTGTTTTTT. Variable domain in full (rest from reference TRBV28 and TRBJ1-4): DVKVTQSSRYLVKRTGEKVFLECVQDMDHENMFWYRQDPGLGLRLIYFSYDVKMKEKGDIPEGYSVSREKKERFSLILESASTNQTSMYLCASRIGGATTNEKLFFGSGTQLSVL.